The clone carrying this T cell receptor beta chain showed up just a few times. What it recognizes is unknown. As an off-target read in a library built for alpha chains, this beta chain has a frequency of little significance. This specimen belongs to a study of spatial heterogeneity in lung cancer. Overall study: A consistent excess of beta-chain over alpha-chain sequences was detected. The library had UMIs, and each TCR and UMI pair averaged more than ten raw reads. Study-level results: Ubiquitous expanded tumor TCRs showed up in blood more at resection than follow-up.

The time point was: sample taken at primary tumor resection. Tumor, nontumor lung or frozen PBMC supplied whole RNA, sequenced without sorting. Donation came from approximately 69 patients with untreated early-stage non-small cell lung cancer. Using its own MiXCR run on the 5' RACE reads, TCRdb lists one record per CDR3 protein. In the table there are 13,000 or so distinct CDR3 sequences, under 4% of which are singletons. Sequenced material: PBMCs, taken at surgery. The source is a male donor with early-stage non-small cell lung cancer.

This CDR3 reads CASSLEGARYEQYF. Here the CDR3 DNA reads TGCGCCAGCAGCTTGGAGGGGGCGAGATACGAGCAGTACTTC. V is TRBV5-1 and J is TRBJ2-7; 7 bases are a match to TRBD1. The CDR3 contains 14 residues. The junction had 4 bases not matched to a gene; V was cut back by 0 bases and J by 4 bases. Germline CDR1 SGHRS, CDR2 YFSETQ.